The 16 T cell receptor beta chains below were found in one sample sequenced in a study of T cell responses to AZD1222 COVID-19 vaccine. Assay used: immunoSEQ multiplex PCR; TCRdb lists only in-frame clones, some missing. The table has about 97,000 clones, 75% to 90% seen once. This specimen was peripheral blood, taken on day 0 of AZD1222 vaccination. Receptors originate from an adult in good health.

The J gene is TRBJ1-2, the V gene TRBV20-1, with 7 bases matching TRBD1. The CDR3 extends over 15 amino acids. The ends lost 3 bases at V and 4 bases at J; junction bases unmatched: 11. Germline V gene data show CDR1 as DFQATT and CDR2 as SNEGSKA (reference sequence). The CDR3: CSASTGQRRGYGYTF. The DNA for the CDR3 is TGCAGTGCTAGTACGGGACAGCGACGGGGCTATGGCTACACCTTC.

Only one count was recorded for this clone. The CDR3 DNA follows: TGTGCCAGCAGCTGGGGACAGGGTCGCTACGAGCAGTACTTC. Protein product: CASSWGQGRYEQYF. The chain combines TRBV11-3 with TRBJ2-7; 9 bases are shared with TRBD1. V was pared by 4 bases and J by 3 bases, with 4 bases of the junction left unmatched. Germline V gives CDR1 SGHNT, CDR2 YENEEA. The CDR3 is made up of 14 amino acids.

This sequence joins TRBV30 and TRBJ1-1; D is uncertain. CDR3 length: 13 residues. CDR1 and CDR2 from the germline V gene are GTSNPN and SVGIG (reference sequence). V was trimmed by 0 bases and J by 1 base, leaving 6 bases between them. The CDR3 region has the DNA TGTGCCTGGAGTGTACATAAGAACACTGAAGCTTTCTTT. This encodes CAWSVHKNTEAFF.

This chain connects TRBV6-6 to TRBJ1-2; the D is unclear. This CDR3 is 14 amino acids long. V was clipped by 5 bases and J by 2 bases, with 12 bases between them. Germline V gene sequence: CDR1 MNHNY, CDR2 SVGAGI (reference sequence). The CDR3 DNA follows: TGTGCCAGCAGTCGATCAATCGGGAACTATGGCTACACCTTC. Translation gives CASSRSIGNYGYTF.

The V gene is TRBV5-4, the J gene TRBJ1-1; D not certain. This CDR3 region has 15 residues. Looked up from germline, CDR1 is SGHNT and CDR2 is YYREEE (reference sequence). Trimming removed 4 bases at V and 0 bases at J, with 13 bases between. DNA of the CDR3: TGTGCCAGCAGCGCAAAACAGAACATGAACACTGAAGCTTTCTTT. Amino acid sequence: CASSAKQNMNTEAFF.

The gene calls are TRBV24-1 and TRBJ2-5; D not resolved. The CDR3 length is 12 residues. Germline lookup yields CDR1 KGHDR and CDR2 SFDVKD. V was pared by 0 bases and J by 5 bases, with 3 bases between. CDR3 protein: CATSDLSETQYF. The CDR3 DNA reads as TGTGCCACCAGTGATTTGTCGGAGACCCAGTACTTC.

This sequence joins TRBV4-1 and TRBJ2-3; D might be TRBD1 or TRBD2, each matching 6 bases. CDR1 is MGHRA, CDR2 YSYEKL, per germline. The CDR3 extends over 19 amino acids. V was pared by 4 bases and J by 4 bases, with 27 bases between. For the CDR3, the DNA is TGCGCCAGCAGCCTAGAAGAGAGAGGCTTGGGGGGCGCGGCAGATACGCAGTATTTT. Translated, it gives CASSLEERGLGGAADTQYF.

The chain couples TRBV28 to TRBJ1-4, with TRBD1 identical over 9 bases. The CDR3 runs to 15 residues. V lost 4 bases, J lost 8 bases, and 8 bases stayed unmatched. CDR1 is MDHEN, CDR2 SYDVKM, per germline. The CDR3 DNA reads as TGTGCCAGCAGTTCACACGGGACAGGGATCGAAAAACTGTTTTTT. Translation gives CASSSHGTGIEKLFF.

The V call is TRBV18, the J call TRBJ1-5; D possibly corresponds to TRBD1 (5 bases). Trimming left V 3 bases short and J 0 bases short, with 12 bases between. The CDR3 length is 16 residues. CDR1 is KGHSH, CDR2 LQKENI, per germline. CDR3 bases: TGTGCCAGCTCACCTTGGGGCGGGGATAGCAATCAGCCCCAGCATTTT. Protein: CASSPWGGDSNQPQHF. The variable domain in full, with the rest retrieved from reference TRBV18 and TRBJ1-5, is NAGVMQNPRHLVRRRGQEARLRCSPMKGHSHVYWYRQLPEEGLKFMVYLQKENIIDESGMPKERFSAEFPKEGPSILRIQQVVRGDSAAYFCASSPWGGDSNQPQHFGDGTRLSIL.

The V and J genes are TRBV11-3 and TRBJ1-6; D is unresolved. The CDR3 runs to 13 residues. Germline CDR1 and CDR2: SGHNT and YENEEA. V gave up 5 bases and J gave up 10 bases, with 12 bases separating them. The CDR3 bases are TGTGCCAGCAGCATTCACCGGACCTCACCCCTCCACTTT. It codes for CASSIHRTSPLHF.

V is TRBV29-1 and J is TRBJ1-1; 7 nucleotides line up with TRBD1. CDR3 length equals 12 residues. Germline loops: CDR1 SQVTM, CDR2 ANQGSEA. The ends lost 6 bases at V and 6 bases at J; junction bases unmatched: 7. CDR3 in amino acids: CSVSFRGAEAFF. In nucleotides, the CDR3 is TGCAGCGTCTCCTTCAGGGGGGCTGAAGCTTTCTTT.

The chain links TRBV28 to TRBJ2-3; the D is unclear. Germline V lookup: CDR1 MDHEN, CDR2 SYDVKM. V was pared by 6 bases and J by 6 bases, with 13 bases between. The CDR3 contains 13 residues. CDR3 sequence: CASSTSARDTQYF. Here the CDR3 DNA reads TGTGCCAGCAGCACGAGCGCGCGCGATACGCAGTATTTT. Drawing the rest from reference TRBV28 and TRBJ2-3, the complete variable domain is DVKVTQSSRYLVKRTGEKVFLECVQDMDHENMFWYRQDPGLGLRLIYFSYDVKMKEKGDIPEGYSVSREKKERFSLILESASTNQTSMYLCASSTSARDTQYFGPGTRLTVL.

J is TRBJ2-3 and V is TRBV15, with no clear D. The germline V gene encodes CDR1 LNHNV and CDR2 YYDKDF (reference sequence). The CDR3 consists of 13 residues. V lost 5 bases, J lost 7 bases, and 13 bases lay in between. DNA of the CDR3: TGTGCCACCAGCCCCCCCACCCCCTATACGCAGTATTTT. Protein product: CATSPPTPYTQYF. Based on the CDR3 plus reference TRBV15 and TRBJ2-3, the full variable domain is DAMVIQNPRYQVTQFGKPVTLSCSQTLNHNVMYWYQQKSSQAPKLLFHYYDKDFNNEADTPDNFQSRRPNTSFCFLDIRSPGLGDTAMYLCATSPPTPYTQYFGPGTRLTVL.

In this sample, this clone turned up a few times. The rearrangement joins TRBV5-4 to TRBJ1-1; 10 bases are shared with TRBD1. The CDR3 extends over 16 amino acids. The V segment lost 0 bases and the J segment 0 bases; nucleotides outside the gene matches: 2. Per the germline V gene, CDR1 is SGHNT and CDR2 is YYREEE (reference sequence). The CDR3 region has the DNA TGTGCCAGCAGCTTGGAGGGACAGGGGATGAACACTGAAGCTTTCTTT. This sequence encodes CASSLEGQGMNTEAFF.

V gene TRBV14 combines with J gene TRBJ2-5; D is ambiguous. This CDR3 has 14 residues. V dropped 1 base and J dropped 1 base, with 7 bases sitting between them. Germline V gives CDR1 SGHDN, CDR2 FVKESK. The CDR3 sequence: CASSQGRSQETQYF. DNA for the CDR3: TGTGCCAGCAGCCAAGGGAGATCCCAAGAGACCCAGTACTTC.

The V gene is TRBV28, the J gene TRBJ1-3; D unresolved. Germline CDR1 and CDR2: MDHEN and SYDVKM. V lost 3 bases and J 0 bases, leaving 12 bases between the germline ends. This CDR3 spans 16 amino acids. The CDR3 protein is CASSFGQKPSGNTIYF. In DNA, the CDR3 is TGTGCCAGCAGTTTTGGGCAGAAACCCTCTGGAAACACCATATATTTT.